This T cell receptor (beta chain) was recovered during a study of beta chain features in type 1 diabetes. With 2 bases removed from V and 1 base from J, the gap between germline ends came to 12 bases. The CDR3 spans 16 residues. CDR1 PRHDT and CDR2 FYEKMQ come from the germline V gene (reference sequence). General study results and limits: Researchers reported that naive, central memory and Treg TCRB repertoires appeared more similar in patients than in healthy donors.

Since all of the isolated RNA was reverse transcribed, expressed TCRB transcripts were what got sequenced. Assay used: immunoSEQ multiplex PCR; TCRdb lists only in-frame clones, some missing. The sample shows around 500,000 clones, about an eighth of them seen only once. This clone was found a few times. Its antigen is unknown. J is TRBJ2-1 and V is TRBV13; the D gene is possibly TRBD1 (6 bases). The TCR comes from a woman under 30 in good health. Material: naive CD4+ T cells from blood. The CDR3 protein is CASSLLARGSYNEQFF. DNA for the CDR3: TGTGCCAGCAGCTTATTAGCGAGGGGGTCCTACAATGAGCAGTTCTTC.